A single sample is the source of the 14 T cell receptor beta chains below, sequenced in a study of Ad26.COV2.S vaccination and SARS-CoV-2 variants. Treatment noted: some 19 received Ad26.COV2.S at low or high dose, single or two shots; five or six received placebo; per-sample allocation not given. Repertoires come from day 63 after the first vaccine or placebo injection. The method was immunoSEQ multiplex PCR; TCRdb's version includes in-frame clones alone and lacks a portion of them. The sample includes around 370,000 clones, approximately 85% of them seen just once. Sequencing used peripheral blood, obtained in a trial of Ad26.COV2.S vaccine versus placebo. These receptors all come from a person between 18 and 65 years old who received the Ad26.COV2.S COVID-19 vaccine or a placebo.

This clone showed up many times. This chain links TRBV2 with TRBJ2-5; perhaps TRBD1 as D (5 bases). V gave up 8 bases and J gave up 0 bases, with 7 bases separating them. The CDR3 length is 12 residues. Germline V lookup: CDR1 SNHLY, CDR2 FYNNEI. CDR3 DNA: TGTGCCAGCTCAGGGAACCAAGAGACCCAGTACTTC. Translating gives CASSGNQETQYF.

The chain joins TRBV7-9 to TRBJ2-5; D is unresolved. Trimming shortened V by 1 base and J by 4 bases, and 10 bases separated the two germline ends. The CDR3 is 14 residues long. Germline V lookup: CDR1 SEHNR, CDR2 FQNEAQ (reference sequence). The CDR3 loop is CASSLEGQAETQYF. CDR3 DNA sequence: TGTGCCAGCAGCTTAGAGGGTCAGGCAGAGACCCAGTACTTC.

The chain has TRBV9 and TRBJ1-3; D unresolved. The CDR3 covers 13 residues. Germline-derived CDR1 and CDR2 are SGDLS and YYNGEE. V lost 1 base, J lost 6 bases, and 8 bases lay in between. CDR3 protein: CASSVLPENTIYF. The CDR3 DNA reads TGTGCCAGCAGCGTACTTCCAGAAAACACCATATATTTT.

The sample holds a few counts of this clone. The CDR3 nucleotides read TGTGCCAGAAGCCCGGGGCTATATTCACCCCTCCACTTT. It is translated as CARSPGLYSPLHF. This chain connects TRBV5-3 to TRBJ1-6; maybe TRBD1 (5 bases). TRBV5-3 belongs to the ORF category, with a function that is uncertain. V lost 4 bases to trimming and J lost 8 bases, with 10 bases between them. This CDR3 is 13 amino acids long.

The V gene is TRBV5-5, the J gene TRBJ1-2; 8 bases map to TRBD1. There are 14 residues in the CDR3. Germline V gene lookup returns CDR1 SGHKS and CDR2 YYEKEE (reference sequence). The V and J ends lost 4 bases and 4 bases, in that order; junction bases with no gene match: 6. CDR3 DNA: TGTGCCAGCAGCCGAGATGACAGGGGCTATGGCTACACCTTC. The encoded protein is CASSRDDRGYGYTF.

This clone came up a few times. The chain employs TRBV6-5 and TRBJ1-1; 9 bases are a match to TRBD1. The V gene's germline CDR1 is MNHEY and CDR2 SVGAGI. CDR3 length equals 15 residues. J lost 1 base, V lost 4 bases, and 4 bases had no gene match. CDR3 amino acids: CASSFWGQGNTEAFF. For the CDR3, the DNA is TGTGCCAGCAGTTTTTGGGGACAGGGGAACACTGAAGCTTTCTTT.

The rearrangement links TRBV30 to TRBJ2-7, with 7 bases fitting TRBD1. The CDR3 runs 13 residues. CDR1 and CDR2 (germline): GTSNPN, SVGIG (reference sequence). The ends lost 5 bases at V and 7 bases at J; junction bases unmatched: 11. CDR3 coding DNA: TGTGCCTGGGACCAGGGGGTCCCCTCGGAGCAGTACTTC. The encoded protein is CAWDQGVPSEQYF.

This rearrangement joins TRBV6-5 to TRBJ1-5; the D gene is possibly TRBD1 (6 bases). Germline CDR1 reads MNHEY; CDR2 reads SVGAGI. The CDR3 is made up of 14 amino acids. CDR3 loop: CPGQGRGSNQPQHF. Here the CDR3 DNA reads TGTCCAGGGCAGGGGAGGGGTAGCAATCAGCCCCAGCATTTT.

The chain joins TRBV19 to TRBJ2-7; 8 nucleotides line up with TRBD1. Trimming cost V 3 bases and J 5 bases; bases outside gene matches: 3. The CDR3 runs to 13 residues. Germline CDR1 reads LNHDA; CDR2 reads SQIVND (reference sequence). In nucleotides, the CDR3 is TGTGCCAGTAGTATCACAGGGGGGAACGAGCAGTACTTC. Protein sequence: CASSITGGNEQYF.

The chain uses TRBV4-3 and TRBJ2-1; weak D call: TRBD2 (5 bases). Trimming shortened V by 0 bases and J by 5 bases, and 14 bases separated the two germline ends. The germline V gene has CDR1 LGHNA and CDR2 YSLEER. This CDR3 spans 16 amino acids. CDR3 nucleotide sequence: TGCGCCAGCAGCCAAGAAGCTGGACTGGGTAACAATGAGCAGTTCTTC. Its translation: CASSQEAGLGNNEQFF.

The J gene is TRBJ2-7, the V gene TRBV5-1; 10 nucleotides line up with TRBD2. Unmatched junction bases numbered 11, after V lost 7 bases and J lost 4 bases. Germline CDR1 is SGHRS and CDR2 is YFSETQ. The length of the CDR3 is 15 residues. The CDR3 coding sequence is TGCGCCAGCGCCTTTGGGGCTAGCGGGAGTTACGAGCAGTACTTC. This codes for CASAFGASGSYEQYF.

The CDR3 is CASSFSGKYF. The CDR3 DNA is TGTGCCAGCAGTTTTTCGGGGAAGTACTTC. The chain uses TRBV28 and TRBJ2-7, with D possibly matching TRBD2 (5 bases). Germline V gives CDR1 MDHEN, CDR2 SYDVKM. V lost 3 bases and J lost 11, with 8 bases in between. The CDR3 covers 10 residues.

The V call is TRBV5-1, the J call TRBJ2-5; 11 bases align to TRBD2. This CDR3 spans 22 amino acids. Germline V gene sequence: CDR1 SGHRS, CDR2 YFSETQ. J was trimmed by 2 bases and V by 2 bases; bases with no gene match: 23. This CDR3 is CASSFYGPSSGGIIRQQETQYF. The CDR3 DNA is TGCGCCAGCAGCTTTTATGGTCCGTCTAGCGGGGGGATTATTAGGCAGCAAGAGACCCAGTACTTC.

The chain has TRBV2 and TRBJ2-1, with 9 bases fitting TRBD2. Germline loops: CDR1 SNHLY, CDR2 FYNNEI. The CDR3 length is 15 residues. The V gene end was trimmed by 1 base and the J gene end by 7 bases; junction bases not matched to a gene: 5. The CDR3 loop is CASSEEEAGGNEQFF. Here the CDR3 DNA reads TGTGCCAGCAGTGAAGAGGAGGCGGGGGGGAATGAGCAGTTCTTC. The full variable domain, completed using reference TRBV2 and TRBJ2-1, is EPEVTQTPSHQVTQMGQEVILRCVPISNHLYFYWYRQILGQKVEFLVSFYNNEISEKSEIFDDQFSVERPDGSNFTLKIRSTKLEDSAMYFCASSEEEAGGNEQFFGPGTRLTVL.